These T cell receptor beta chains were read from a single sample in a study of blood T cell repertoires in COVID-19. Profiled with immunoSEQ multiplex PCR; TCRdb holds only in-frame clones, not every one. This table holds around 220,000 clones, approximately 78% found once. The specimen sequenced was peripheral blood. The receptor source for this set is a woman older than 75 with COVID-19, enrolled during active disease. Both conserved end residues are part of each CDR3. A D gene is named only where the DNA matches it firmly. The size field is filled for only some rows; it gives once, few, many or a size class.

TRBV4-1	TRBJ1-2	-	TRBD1	CASRPLTGSSNYGYTF	TGCGCCAGCAGGCCGCTGACAGGGAGTTCTAACTATGGCTACACCTTC
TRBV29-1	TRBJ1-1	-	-	CSAHVKVEAFF	TGCAGCGCACACGTAAAAGTCGAAGCTTTCTTT
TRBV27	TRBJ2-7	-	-	CASSLRPSYRVSPYEQYF	TGTGCCAGCAGTTTACGACCATCATACAGGGTAAGCCCTTACGAGCAGTACTTC
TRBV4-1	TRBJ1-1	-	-	CASSKGQEFTEAFF	TGCGCCAGCAGCAAGGGGCAGGAGTTCACTGAAGCTTTCTTT
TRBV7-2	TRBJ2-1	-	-	CASSPNSYNEQFF	TGTGCCAGCAGCCCCAACTCCTACAATGAGCAGTTCTTC
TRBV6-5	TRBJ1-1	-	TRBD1	CASRSGTGGNTEAFF	TGTGCCAGCAGGTCCGGGACAGGGGGTAACACTGAAGCTTTCTTT
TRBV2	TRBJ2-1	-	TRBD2	CASDASGNRNEQFF	TGTGCCAGCGATGCTAGCGGGAATAGGAATGAGCAGTTCTTC
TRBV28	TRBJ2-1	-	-	CASSRGWSSYNEQFF	TGTGCCAGCAGCAGGGGATGGAGCTCCTACAATGAGCAGTTCTTC
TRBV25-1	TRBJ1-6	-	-	CASSPRTRGNSPLHF	TGTGCCAGCAGCCCCCGGACCAGGGGAAATTCACCCCTCCACTTT
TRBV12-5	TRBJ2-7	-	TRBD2	CASARGRAGAGEQYF	TGTGCTAGTGCCCGGGGGAGGGCCGGGGCCGGGGAGCAGTACTTC
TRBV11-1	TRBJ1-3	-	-	CASSFRRDGGGTIYF	TGTGCCAGCAGCTTTAGACGGGACGGCGGGGGCACCATATATTTT
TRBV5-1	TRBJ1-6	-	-	CASSLTPILLPGAYNSPLHF	TGCGCCAGCAGCTTGACCCCTATCCTCTTGCCGGGAGCCTATAATTCACCCCTCCACTTT
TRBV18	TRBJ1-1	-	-	CASSPPGASAEAFF	TGTGCCAGCTCACCACCGGGGGCATCAGCTGAAGCTTTCTTT
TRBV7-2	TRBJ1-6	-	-	CASSLQGNNSPLHF	TGTGCCAGCAGCTTACAGGGGAATAATTCACCCCTCCACTTT
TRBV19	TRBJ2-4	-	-	CASSITKNIQYF	TGTGCCAGTAGTATTACCAAAAACATTCAGTACTTC
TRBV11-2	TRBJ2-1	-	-	CASSLRGDSYNEQFF	TGTGCCAGCAGCTTAAGAGGAGACTCCTACAATGAGCAGTTCTTC
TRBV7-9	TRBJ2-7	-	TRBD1	CASSLEGTGGHQYF	TGTGCCAGCAGCTTAGAAGGGACAGGGGGGCACCAGTACTTC
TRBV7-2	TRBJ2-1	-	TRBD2	CASSLVAGGTYNEQFF	TGTGCCAGCAGCTTAGTAGCGGGAGGAACTTACAATGAGCAGTTCTTC
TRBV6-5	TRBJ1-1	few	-	CASRTGGEAFF	TGTGCCAGCAGGACGGGGGGGGAAGCTTTCTTT
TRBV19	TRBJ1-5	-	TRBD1	CASTRDRGRADNQPQHF	TGTGCCAGTACCCGGGACAGGGGGCGCGCGGACAATCAGCCCCAGCATTTT
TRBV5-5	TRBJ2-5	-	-	CASSFRGETQYF	TGTGCCAGCAGCTTCAGAGGGGAGACCCAGTACTTC
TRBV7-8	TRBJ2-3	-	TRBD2	CASSLVPGGAVNTQYF	TGTGCCAGCAGCTTAGTCCCCGGGGGGGCGGTTAATACGCAGTATTTT
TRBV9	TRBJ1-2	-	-	CASSVGQTRSAAGYTF	TGTGCCAGCAGCGTAGGGCAAACTCGCTCGGCGGCTGGCTACACCTTC
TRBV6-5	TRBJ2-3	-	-	CASRSGTDTQYF	TGTGCCAGCAGATCCGGCACAGATACGCAGTATTTT
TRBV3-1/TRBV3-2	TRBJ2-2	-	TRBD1	CASSQGTGVAGELFF	TGTGCCAGCAGCCAAGGGACAGGGGTGGCCGGGGAGCTGTTTTTT
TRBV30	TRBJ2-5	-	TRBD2	CAWSRRDYEETQYF	TGTGCCTGGAGTCGAAGGGACTATGAAGAGACCCAGTACTTC
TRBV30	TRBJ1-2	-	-	CAWSGRRGWDYGYTF	TGTGCCTGGAGTGGCCGGCGGGGCTGGGACTATGGCTACACCTTC
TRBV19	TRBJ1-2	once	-	CASSIIGDYGYTF	TGTGCCAGTAGTATAATAGGGGACTATGGCTACACCTTC
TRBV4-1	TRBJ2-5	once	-	CASSQGRLGDQETQYF	TGCGCCAGCAGCCAAGGCCGACTAGGGGACCAAGAGACCCAGTACTTC
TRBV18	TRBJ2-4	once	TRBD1	CASSPDTGVAKNIQYF	TGTGCCAGCTCTCCAGATACAGGGGTAGCCAAAAACATTCAGTACTTC
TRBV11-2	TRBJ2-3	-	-	CASSLERGDTQYF	TGTGCCAGCAGCTTAGAAAGGGGAGATACGCAGTATTTT
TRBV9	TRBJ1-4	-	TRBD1	CASSVEGGMANEKLFF	TGTGCCAGCAGCGTAGAAGGGGGCATGGCTAATGAAAAACTGTTTTTT
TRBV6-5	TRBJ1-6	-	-	CASTRSTVNSPLHF	TGTGCCAGCACCCGAAGCACTGTAAATTCACCCCTCCACTTT
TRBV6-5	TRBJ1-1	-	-	CASSLRGNTEAFF	TGTGCCAGCAGTCTCCGGGGGAACACTGAAGCTTTCTTT
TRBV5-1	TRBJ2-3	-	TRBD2	CASSSTSGTDTQYF	TGCGCCAGCAGCTCGACTAGCGGGACCGATACGCAGTATTTT
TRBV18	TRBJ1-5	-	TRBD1	CASSPDDRGDNQPQHF	TGTGCCAGCTCTCCCGATGACAGGGGGGACAATCAGCCCCAGCATTTT
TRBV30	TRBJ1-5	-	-	CAWSQGMGQPQHF	TGTGCCTGGAGTCAGGGGATGGGACAGCCCCAGCATTTT
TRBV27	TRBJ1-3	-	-	CASSLGRAGNTIYF	TGTGCCAGCAGCCTTGGCAGGGCTGGAAACACCATATATTTT
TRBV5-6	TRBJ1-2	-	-	CASSPQGTNYGYTF	TGTGCCAGCAGCCCACAGGGCACTAACTATGGCTACACCTTC
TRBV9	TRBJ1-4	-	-	CASSVGGWEKLFF	TGTGCCAGCAGCGTAGGAGGATGGGAAAAACTGTTTTTT
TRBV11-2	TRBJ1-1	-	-	CASSLGPGQNTEAFF	TGTGCCAGCAGCTTAGGGCCAGGGCAGAACACTGAAGCTTTCTTT
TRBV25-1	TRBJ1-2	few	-	CASSEGGKRGYTF	TGTGCCAGCAGTGAAGGGGGGAAGAGGGGCTACACCTTC
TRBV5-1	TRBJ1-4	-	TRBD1	CASSPGQGGATNEKLFF	TGCGCCAGCAGCCCGGGACAGGGTGGGGCAACTAATGAAAAACTGTTTTTT
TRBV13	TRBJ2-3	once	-	CASSFNTDTQYF	TGTGCCAGCAGCTTTAATACAGATACGCAGTATTTT
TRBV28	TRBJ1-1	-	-	CASSPLGAGAFF	TGTGCCAGCAGTCCTCTTGGGGCTGGGGCTTTCTTT
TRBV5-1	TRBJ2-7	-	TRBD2	CASSLGLAGEKSYEQYF	TGCGCCAGCAGCTTGGGACTAGCGGGCGAGAAATCCTACGAGCAGTACTTC
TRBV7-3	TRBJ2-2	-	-	CASSLGLGDTGELFF	TGTGCCAGCAGCTTAGGTCTCGGGGACACCGGGGAGCTGTTTTTT
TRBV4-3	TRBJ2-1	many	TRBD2	CASSQAGLAGLAGDEQFF	TGCGCCAGCAGCCAAGCCGGGCTAGCGGGATTAGCGGGCGATGAGCAGTTCTTC
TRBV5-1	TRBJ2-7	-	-	CASSDRDLPFGSYEQYF	TGCGCCAGCAGCGACCGGGACTTACCCTTCGGCTCCTACGAGCAGTACTTC
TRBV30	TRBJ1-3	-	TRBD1	CAWSWDRGRGNTIYF	TGTGCCTGGAGTTGGGACAGGGGGAGAGGAAACACCATATATTTT
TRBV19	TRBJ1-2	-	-	CASSIADSGYTF	TGTGCCAGTAGTATAGCGGACAGCGGCTACACCTTC
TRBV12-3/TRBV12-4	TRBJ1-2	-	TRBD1	CASRPGQGEGYTF	TGTGCCAGCAGACCGGGACAGGGGGAGGGCTACACCTTC
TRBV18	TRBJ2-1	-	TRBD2	CASSPPGLAYNEQFF	TGTGCCAGCTCACCACCGGGACTAGCCTACAATGAGCAGTTCTTC
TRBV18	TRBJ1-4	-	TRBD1	CASSPAWDSNEKLFF	TGTGCCAGCTCACCAGCATGGGACAGTAATGAAAAACTGTTTTTT
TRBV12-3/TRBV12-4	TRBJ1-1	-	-	CASSASQYTEAFF	TGTGCCAGCAGTGCAAGTCAGTACACTGAAGCTTTCTTT